The clone carrying this T cell receptor beta chain occurred many times. The antigen is unknown. The data belong to a study of Graves' ophthalmopathy and Graves' hyperthyroidism. Findings and limits, study-wide: A majority of expanded thyroid clonotypes exceeding 0.001 frequency were likewise present in blood.

As the template, RNA transcripts were used to amplify TCR beta CDR3 regions. The first round was an RT-PCR with HTBI primers, and the second round was a multiplex PCR. MiXCR was run by TCRdb on the multiplex PCR reads, yielding one entry per CDR3 protein. The data show around 400,000 distinct CDR3 sequences, about a sixth seen once. Germline V CDR1 and CDR2: MDHEN, SYDVKM. The CDR3 is 13 amino acids. Trimming removed 8 bases at V and 1 base at J, with 11 bases between. Sequencing was performed on peripheral blood. This chain connects TRBV28 to TRBJ1-1; D remains ambiguous. The sequence derives from a woman under 30 with Graves' ophthalmopathy. This CDR3 reads CASSPRRNTEAFF. In DNA form, the CDR3 reads TGTGCCAGCTCCCCTCGGCGGAACACTGAAGCTTTCTTT.